Each of the 30 T cell receptor beta chains below was sequenced from the same sample in a study of CD8 T cells in ankylosing spondylitis. Overall study findings and caveats: Blood of patients with ankylosing spondylitis appeared to be characterized by a TCR beta motif of several highly homologous variants.

TCRdb analysed the 5' RACE reads with MiXCR anew, one entry per CDR3 protein. The sample shows roughly 490,000 distinct CDR3 sequences, roughly 5.2% of them seen only once. The antigens of these receptors remain unknown. Sequences were obtained from blood, either unsorted or a sorted T cell fraction (not recorded which). These receptors were obtained from a male donor with ankylosing spondylitis.

This clonotype was counted ten times or more. The gene calls are TRBV12-3 or TRBV12-4 and TRBJ2-7; D tentatively fits TRBD1 or TRBD2 (5 bases each). There are 14 residues in the CDR3. Between the trimmed V and J ends, which lost 7 bases and 0 bases, there was a span of 13 bases. CDR3 loop: CASTTGPSSYEQYF. CDR3 sequence (DNA): TGTGCCAGCACGACGGGACCCAGCTCCTACGAGCAGTACTTC.

This clonotype was counted at least ten times. The V gene is TRBV29-1, the J gene TRBJ2-3, with D possibly called TRBD1 or TRBD2 (7 bases each). The CDR3 loop spans 13 amino acids. Germline assignment: CDR1 SQVTM and CDR2 ANQGSEA. V was pared by 5 bases and J by 1 base, with 10 bases between. The CDR3 nucleotides read TGCAGCGTTCAGGGGGGGGGCACAGATACGCAGTATTTT. Translating it yields CSVQGGGTDTQYF.

This clonotype was detected many times. The chain has TRBV10-1 and TRBJ2-1, with D tentatively TRBD2 (6 bases). Trimming took 7 bases from V and 7 from J, leaving 23 bases between them. The CDR3 spans 16 residues. Germline CDR1 and CDR2: WNHNN and SYGVQD (reference sequence). The CDR3 loop reads CASTPARDGGRNEQFF. CDR3 DNA: TGCGCCAGCACCCCAGCCCGAGACGGAGGGAGAAATGAGCAGTTCTTC.

The chain has TRBV7-3 and TRBJ2-2; 7 nucleotides align to TRBD2. This CDR3 comprises 14 residues. With 5 bases clipped from V and 7 bases from J, the junction kept 7 bases outside the gene matches. Germline CDR1 and CDR2: SGHTA and FQGTGA. CDR3 in amino acids: CASSRRGGDGELFF. CDR3 DNA sequence: TGTGCCAGCAGCCGCCGGGGAGGGGACGGGGAGCTGTTTTTT.

This chain connects TRBV5-1 to TRBJ1-2; the D gene is possibly TRBD1 (5 bases). Trimming took 0 bases from V and 2 from J, leaving 17 bases between them. Germline V gene lookup returns CDR1 SGHRS and CDR2 YFSETQ. The length of the CDR3 is 17 residues. CDR3 nucleotide sequence: TGCGCCAGCAGCTTGGATGCGACAGCCTTTTTGAACTATGGCTACACCTTC. It specifies CASSLDATAFLNYGYTF.

This clonotype appeared a few times. The chain joins TRBV11-1 to TRBJ2-3; 7 bases are shared with TRBD2. Germline-derived CDR1 and CDR2 are SGHAT and FQDESV (reference sequence). CDR3 length equals 18 residues. Trimming cost V 1 base and J 10 bases; bases outside gene matches: 20. The CDR3 region is CASSLDILQRGALYAQYF. The CDR3 coding sequence is TGTGCCAGCAGCTTAGATATACTCCAGCGGGGAGCCCTTTATGCGCAGTATTTT.

This clonotype was found many times. The chain combines TRBV4-1 with TRBJ2-4; D is unresolved. The CDR3 runs 15 residues. V was shortened by 1 base and J by 3 bases, with 10 bases between the two germline ends. Looked up from germline, CDR1 is MGHRA and CDR2 is YSYEKL. CDR3 DNA sequence: TGCGCCAGCAGCCAAGTTACTGGGAACAAAAACATTCAGTACTTC. Protein product: CASSQVTGNKNIQYF.

As for this clonotype: Since a much larger clone is just one base distant, this may be a read error. This chain links TRBV28 with TRBJ2-1, with D perhaps TRBD1 or TRBD2 (7 bases each). Trimming pared 2 bases from V and 4 bases from J, leaving 15 bases between. This CDR3 contains 16 residues. Germline lookup yields CDR1 MDHEN and CDR2 SYDVKM. The CDR3 DNA reads TGTGCCAGCAGTTTAAGCGGGACAGCCTCGTACAATGAGCAGTTCTTC. It codes for CASSLSGTASYNEQFF. Looking up the rest from reference TRBV28 and TRBJ2-1 gives the full variable domain: DVKVTQSSRYLVKRTGEKVFLECVQDMDHENMFWYRQDPGLGLRLIYFSYDVKMKEKGDIPEGYSVSREKKERFSLILESASTNQTSMYLCASSLSGTASYNEQFFGPGTRLTVL.

This clonotype has a count of ten or more. The chain carries TRBV5-1 and TRBJ1-6; D is unclear. Trimming pared 1 base from V and 5 bases from J, leaving 13 bases between. Per germline, CDR1 SGHRS and CDR2 YFSETQ. CDR3 length: 16 amino acids. The CDR3 DNA follows: TGCGCCAGCAGCTTGATCCCATCCGACAATAATTCACCCCTCCACTTT. Encoded protein: CASSLIPSDNNSPLHF. The variable domain in full, with the rest retrieved from reference TRBV5-1 and TRBJ1-6, is KAGVTQTPRYLIKTRGQQVTLSCSPISGHRSVSWYQQTPGQGLQFLFEYFSETQRNKGNFPGRFSGRQFSNSRSEMNVSTLELGDSALYLCASSLIPSDNNSPLHFGNGTRLTVT.

At least ten counts were recorded for this clonotype. This chain connects TRBV12-3 or TRBV12-4 to TRBJ2-5; D not resolved. The CDR3 has 15 residues. Trimming took 3 bases from V and 5 from J, leaving 16 bases between them. Here the CDR3 reads CASSFGFSRFETQYF. As DNA, the CDR3 is TGTGCCAGCAGTTTCGGGTTCTCCCGCTTTGAGACCCAGTACTTC.

The table lists this clonotype with many counts. The V and J genes are TRBV20-1 and TRBJ1-2, with D possibly being TRBD1 (6 bases). With 4 bases removed from V and 4 bases from J, the gap between germline ends came to 13 bases. There are 13 residues in the CDR3. From germline, CDR1 is DFQATT and CDR2 SNEGSKA (reference sequence). CDR3 protein: CSAKQGVGYGYTF. The CDR3 region has the DNA TGCAGTGCTAAACAGGGAGTCGGCTATGGCTACACCTTC.

This clonotype has at least ten counts. The V and J genes are TRBV12-3 or TRBV12-4 and TRBJ2-3; D possibly matches TRBD1 or TRBD2 (6 bases each). Trimming removed 7 bases at V and 0 bases at J, with 20 bases between. The CDR3 has 17 amino acids. The CDR3 sequence is CASNRLPGGLSTDTQYF. The DNA of the CDR3 is TGTGCCAGCAACCGCCTCCCCGGGGGCTTAAGCACAGATACGCAGTATTTT.

The chain uses TRBV3-1 and TRBJ2-3; possibly TRBD1 for D (5 bases). CDR3 size: 16 residues. Between the trimmed V and J ends, which lost 1 base and 0 bases, there was a span of 11 bases. In germline, CDR1 is LGHDT, CDR2 YNNKEL (reference sequence). The CDR3 DNA reads as TGTGCCAGCAGCCAAGCGCAGGGTTGGAGCACAGATACGCAGTATTTT. This gives the protein CASSQAQGWSTDTQYF.

The chain carries TRBV4-3 and TRBJ2-3, with TRBD2 matching 8 bases. The junction had 6 bases not matched to a gene; V was cut back by 4 bases and J by 0 bases. CDR1 is LGHNA and CDR2 is YSLEER in the germline V gene. The CDR3 spans 16 residues. CDR3 region: CASSPGIAGSTDTQYF. Written as DNA, the CDR3 is TGCGCCAGCAGCCCCGGTATAGCGGGGAGCACAGATACGCAGTATTTT.

This clonotype came up many times. This chain connects TRBV27 to TRBJ2-3, with D perhaps TRBD1 (5 bases). CDR1 and CDR2 from the germline V gene are MNHEY and SMNVEV (reference sequence). The CDR3 sequence is 13 residues long. V was shortened by 6 bases and J by 4 bases, with 11 bases between the two germline ends. CDR3 sequence (DNA): TGTGCCAGCAGCCCAGGGTTCGCAGATACGCAGTATTTT. Translating gives CASSPGFADTQYF.

This clonotype was seen repeatedly, ten times or more. The gene calls are TRBV5-1 and TRBJ1-2, with 8 bases lining up with TRBD1. The CDR3 has 15 amino acids. The germline V gene encodes CDR1 SGHRS and CDR2 YFSETQ. The trim removed 4 bases at V and 3 bases at J, leaving 8 bases unmatched. The CDR3 spells CASSLGQARDYGYTF. The CDR3 coding sequence is TGCGCCAGCAGCCTGGGACAGGCCCGCGACTATGGCTACACCTTC.

At least ten counts were recorded for this clonotype. The rearrangement links TRBV12-3 or TRBV12-4 to TRBJ2-5, with 8 bases matching TRBD1. The V and J ends lost 6 bases and 5 bases, in that order; junction bases with no gene match: 11. The CDR3 is made up of 15 amino acids. Here the CDR3 reads CASRNSGQAVETQYF. CDR3 bases: TGTGCCAGCAGGAACTCGGGACAGGCGGTGGAGACCCAGTACTTC.

This clonotype was observed many times. The rearrangement joins TRBV7-8 to TRBJ2-1, with a weak D call TRBD1 (6 bases). V lost 3 bases and J 1 base, leaving 16 bases between the germline ends. Germline CDR1 SGHVS, CDR2 FQNEAQ. The CDR3 is 17 amino acids. DNA for the CDR3: TGTGCCAGCAGCTTGGGTCAGGGGTCAAGTTCCTACAATGAGCAGTTCTTC. Protein product: CASSLGQGSSSYNEQFF.

The sample holds many counts of this clonotype. The V call is TRBV7-2, the J call TRBJ2-5; 7 positions match TRBD2. Germline CDR1 reads SGHTA; CDR2 reads FQGNSA. V was clipped by 3 bases and J by 2 bases; unmatched bases: 6. CDR3 length equals 15 residues. The CDR3 region has the DNA TGTGCCAGCAGCTTGCGGGGAGGGGCTCAAGAGACCCAGTACTTC. Translation: CASSLRGGAQETQYF.

This clonotype was picked up a small number of times. The chain uses TRBV10-2 and TRBJ2-7; either TRBD1 or TRBD2 may supply D (5 bases each). This CDR3 region has 14 residues. Germline assignment: CDR1 WSHSY and CDR2 SAAADI. The V end was cut by 7 bases, the J end by 2 bases, with 15 bases between. CDR3 amino acids: CASTRDLGTYEQYF. In DNA, the CDR3 is TGCGCCAGCACCCGGGACCTAGGGACCTACGAGCAGTACTTC.

This clonotype showed up many times. The V and J genes are TRBV10-3 and TRBJ2-1, with D uncertain. V gave up 3 bases and J gave up 7 bases, with 4 bases separating them. The CDR3 runs 11 residues. Germline CDR1 is ENHRY and CDR2 is SYGVKD. The CDR3 loop is CAISEYNEQFF. The CDR3 DNA reads TGTGCCATCAGTGAATATAATGAGCAGTTCTTC.

At least ten counts were recorded for this clonotype. V is TRBV5-1 and J is TRBJ1-1; tentatively, D is TRBD1 (6 bases). Germline V gene data show CDR1 as SGHRS and CDR2 as YFSETQ. V was shortened by 4 bases and J by 6 bases, with 13 bases between the two germline ends. This CDR3 comprises 13 residues. In DNA, the CDR3 is TGCGCCAGCAGCCGACAGGATACCGCTGAAGCTTTCTTT. Translated: CASSRQDTAEAFF.

This clonotype turned up a few times. The rearrangement joins TRBV7-2 to TRBJ2-2; possible D gene TRBD2, 6 bases. Trimming took 6 bases from V and 1 from J, leaving 12 bases between them. Germline V CDR1 and CDR2: SGHTA, FQGNSA. The CDR3 has 15 residues. The CDR3 loop reads CASSLSRGNTGELFF. The CDR3 region has the DNA TGTGCCAGCAGTCTCTCGCGGGGGAACACCGGGGAGCTGTTTTTT.

This clonotype was recorded at least ten times. The rearrangement joins TRBV5-1 to TRBJ2-2, with D maybe TRBD1 (6 bases). The CDR3 sequence is 15 residues long. V lost 1 base to trimming and J lost 4 bases, with 11 bases between them. The V gene's germline CDR1 is SGHRS and CDR2 YFSETQ. The CDR3 loop reads CASSLLQGGTGELFF. The DNA for the CDR3 is TGCGCCAGCAGCTTGTTACAGGGCGGCACCGGGGAGCTGTTTTTT.

This clonotype was counted at least ten times. The V and J genes are TRBV20-1 and TRBJ2-3; 15 positions agree with TRBD2. With 0 bases clipped from V and 0 bases from J, the junction kept 7 bases outside the gene matches. Germline V gene data show CDR1 as DFQATT and CDR2 as SNEGSKA (reference sequence). CDR3 length equals 19 residues. The DNA for the CDR3 is TGCAGTGCTAGAGATCCTGGGACTAGCGGGAGGATCAGCACAGATACGCAGTATTTT. As protein: CSARDPGTSGRISTDTQYF.

A few counts support this clonotype. Here the CDR3 reads CSARDLAGGPSRDLDTQYF. CDR3 DNA sequence: TGCAGTGCTAGAGATCTCGCGGGGGGGCCAAGTCGGGATCTAGATACGCAGTATTTT. V gene TRBV20-1 combines with J gene TRBJ2-3; TRBD2 agrees at 9 bases. The V gene's germline CDR1 is DFQATT and CDR2 SNEGSKA (reference sequence). This CDR3 is 19 amino acids long. Trimming removed 0 bases from V and 5 bases from J; junction bases left unmatched: 18.

This clonotype was seen more than once but under ten times. This chain uses TRBV7-9 with TRBJ2-4; 8 nucleotides match TRBD2. The V and J ends lost 1 base and 9 bases, in that order; junction bases with no gene match: 11. Germline V CDR1 and CDR2: SEHNR, FQNEAQ (reference sequence). This CDR3 has 16 amino acids. DNA of the CDR3: TGTGCCAGCAGCTTAGGCGGGGGGCCAATCCGGGCCATTCAGTACTTC. This gives the protein CASSLGGGPIRAIQYF. The full variable domain, completed using reference TRBV7-9 and TRBJ2-4, is DTGVSQNPRHKITKRGQNVTFRCDPISEHNRLYWYRQTLGQGPEFLTYFQNEAQLEKSRLLSDRFSAERPKGSFSTLEIQRTEQGDSAMYLCASSLGGGPIRAIQYFGAGTRLSVL.

In its sample, this clonotype was seen many times. This sequence joins TRBV15 and TRBJ2-3; TRBD2 agrees at 9 bases. The germline V gene has CDR1 LNHNV and CDR2 YYDKDF (reference sequence). The CDR3 consists of 15 residues. Germline trimming cut 1 base from V and 2 bases from J; bases unmatched to any gene: 1. The CDR3 is CATSRGLADTDTQYF. The DNA of the CDR3 is TGTGCCACCAGCAGAGGACTAGCGGACACAGATACGCAGTATTTT.

This clonotype was counted many times. This chain uses TRBV20-1 with TRBJ2-1; 10 nucleotides align to TRBD2. Germline assignment: CDR1 DFQATT and CDR2 SNEGSKA (reference sequence). The J segment lost 6 bases and the V segment lost 0 bases, leaving 5 bases of the junction unmatched. CDR3 size: 15 residues. The DNA for the CDR3 is TGCAGTGCTAGAGACGGGACTAGCGTACTCAATGAGCAGTTCTTC. It codes for CSARDGTSVLNEQFF.

This clonotype was seen many times. The V gene is TRBV7-2, the J gene TRBJ2-5; D is unresolved. The germline V and J ends were trimmed by 8 bases and 2 bases, with 18 bases remaining between them. Germline CDR1 SGHTA, CDR2 FQGNSA. The CDR3 has 15 residues. The CDR3 nucleotides read TGTGCCAGCCGACGGTCGGGCGTCCCTCAAGAGACCCAGTACTTC. Amino acids: CASRRSGVPQETQYF.